This T cell receptor beta chain was documented in a study of Graves' ophthalmopathy and Graves' hyperthyroidism. Study-wide results and caveats: Progression of ophthalmopathy was predicted by the model with roughly 65% sensitivity and just over 72% specificity.

RNA transcripts were the source from which TCR beta CDR3 regions were amplified. After a first-round RT-PCR with HTBI primers, a second-round multiplex PCR was run. TCRdb re-called the multiplex PCR reads through MiXCR, storing one row per CDR3 protein. Altogether some 380,000 distinct CDR3 sequences are present, 15% being singletons, with the ten largest covering 5.5% to 7%. With 5 bases clipped from V and 4 bases from J, the junction kept 9 bases outside the gene matches. The CDR3 has 16 residues. The germline CDR1 and CDR2 sequences are MNHNS and SASEGT. This clonotype was detected ten times or more. Its cognate antigen is unknown.

The specimen sequenced was peripheral blood. The chain joins TRBV6-1 to TRBJ1-5; 9 positions match TRBD1. The TCR was taken from a young woman with stable Graves' hyperthyroidism. Here the CDR3 reads CASSPLGQGSNQPQHF. CDR3 DNA sequence: TGTGCCAGCAGTCCACTGGGACAGGGCTCAAATCAGCCCCAGCATTTT.